The 18 T cell receptor beta chains listed next were all sequenced from one sample in a study of memory CD4+ T cells and cytomegalovirus serostatus. The sort gate was single viable CD3+CD4+CD8-CD45RO+ cells for memory CD4+ T cells. The table came from immunoSEQ multiplex PCR; TCRdb's copy has only in-frame clones and leaves some out. The sample gives under 50,000 clones, 79% of which show up once; roughly 5.7% is in the top ten. The specimen was memory CD4+ T cells from blood. The source is an adult in good health and CMV-seropositive.

V usage is TRBV7-2 and J usage is TRBJ2-7, with D perhaps matching TRBD2 (5 bases). Germline CDR1 is SGHTA and CDR2 is FQGNSA. Trimming removed 1 base from V and 6 bases from J, with 10 bases in between. This CDR3 has 13 residues. The CDR3 sequence: CASSLGLAREQYF. Here the CDR3 DNA reads TGTGCCAGCAGCTTAGGGCTAGCCCGCGAGCAGTACTTC.

This chain links TRBV2 with TRBJ2-4, with D possibly being TRBD1 or TRBD2 (5 bases each). In germline, CDR1 is SNHLY, CDR2 FYNNEI. This CDR3 comprises 15 residues. Trimming removed 6 bases at V and 7 bases at J, with 19 bases between. CDR3: CASSVFRGDANIQYF. In nucleotides, the CDR3 is TGTGCCAGCAGCGTCTTCAGAGGGGACGCGAACATTCAGTACTTC.

V gene TRBV7-3 combines with J gene TRBJ1-1; D unresolved. The CDR3 sequence is 13 residues long. V was shortened by 4 bases and J by 10 bases, with 16 bases between the two germline ends. Germline-derived CDR1 and CDR2 are SGHTA and FQGTGA. The CDR3 reads CASSSLSDAVAFF. In DNA form, the CDR3 reads TGTGCCAGCAGCTCTCTTTCCGATGCAGTAGCTTTCTTT. Looking up the rest from reference TRBV7-3 and TRBJ1-1 gives the full variable domain: GAGVSQTPSNKVTEKGKYVELRCDPISGHTALYWYRQSLGQGPEFLIYFQGTGAADDSGLPNDRFFAVRPEGSVSTLKIQRTERGDSAVYLCASSSLSDAVAFFGQGTRLTVV.

The gene calls are TRBV19 and TRBJ1-1; possible D gene TRBD1, 5 bases. CDR1 LNHDA and CDR2 SQIVND come from the germline V gene (reference sequence). The ends were cut back, 3 bases at V and 10 bases at J, with 15 bases in the middle. The CDR3 is 13 amino acids. This chain's CDR3 is CASSIPTLGGAFF. The CDR3, as DNA: TGTGCCAGTAGTATCCCAACATTGGGGGGAGCTTTCTTT.

This clone was seen a handful of times. The J gene is TRBJ1-5, the V gene TRBV10-3, with D tentatively TRBD1 (5 bases). From germline, CDR1 is ENHRY and CDR2 SYGVKD. There are 13 residues in the CDR3. With 0 bases removed from V and 5 bases from J, the gap between germline ends came to 5 bases. DNA of the CDR3: TGTGCCATCAGTGAGTCACAGGATCAGCCCCAGCATTTT. This gives the protein CAISESQDQPQHF.

This clone has only a few counts. The chain couples TRBV5-1 to TRBJ2-2, with D possibly matching TRBD2 (5 bases). The CDR3 runs 14 residues. Trimming pared 6 bases from V and 1 base from J, leaving 10 bases between. Germline V gene lookup returns CDR1 SGHRS and CDR2 YFSETQ. The CDR3 sequence: CASTSGGNTGELFF. The DNA for the CDR3 is TGCGCCAGCACGTCCGGAGGGAACACCGGGGAGCTGTTTTTT.

CDR3 residues: CASSLSGGNEQFF. For the CDR3, the DNA is TGTGCCAGCAGCTTAAGCGGGGGAAATGAGCAGTTCTTC. The V call is TRBV7-9, the J call TRBJ2-1, with 8 bases lining up with TRBD2. CDR1 and CDR2 from the germline V gene are SEHNR and FQNEAQ (reference sequence). The CDR3 is 13 amino acids. V lost 2 bases to trimming and J lost 7 bases; unmatched junction nucleotides: 1. Based on the CDR3 plus reference TRBV7-9 and TRBJ2-1, the full variable domain is DTGVSQNPRHKITKRGQNVTFRCDPISEHNRLYWYRQTLGQGPEFLTYFQNEAQLEKSRLLSDRFSAERPKGSFSTLEIQRTEQGDSAMYLCASSLSGGNEQFFGPGTRLTVL.

Comment on this clone: Other nucleotide sequences from this sample produce the same CDR3. The V gene is TRBV7-2, the J gene TRBJ1-1, with 7 bases identical to TRBD1. Per germline, CDR1 SGHTA and CDR2 FQGNSA. This CDR3 comprises 14 residues. Trimming at V came to 4 bases and at J to 2 bases, leaving 4 bases not matched to a gene. The CDR3 nucleotides are TGTGCCAGCAGCTACGGGACAGCCAACACTGAAGCTTTCTTT. It is translated as CASSYGTANTEAFF.

J is TRBJ2-2 and V is TRBV7-2; 8 bases are a match to TRBD2. The CDR3 extends over 14 amino acids. From germline, CDR1 is SGHTA and CDR2 FQGNSA. The J segment lost 7 bases and the V segment lost 2 bases, leaving 3 bases of the junction unmatched. Here the CDR3 DNA reads TGTGCCAGCAGCTTAACAAGCGGGGGCGGGGAGCTGTTTTTT. It specifies CASSLTSGGGELFF.

The chain links TRBV9 to TRBJ1-1; no definite D call. Trimming shortened V by 0 bases and J by 3 bases, and 12 bases separated the two germline ends. The CDR3 spans 15 residues. The V gene's germline CDR1 is SGDLS and CDR2 YYNGEE. The CDR3 is CASSVEARGYTEAFF. In nucleotides, the CDR3 is TGTGCCAGCAGCGTAGAAGCCCGGGGTTACACTGAAGCTTTCTTT.

This clone has only a few counts. This chain joins TRBV5-6 and TRBJ2-5, with D possibly being TRBD2 (7 bases). Trimming shortened V by 1 base and J by 1 base, and 14 bases separated the two germline ends. Germline loops: CDR1 SGHDT, CDR2 YYEEEE. The CDR3 has 16 residues. CDR3 nucleotides: TGTGCCAGCAGCTTGTTAGGGGGAGGGTCCCAAGAGACCCAGTACTTC. It yields the protein CASSLLGGGSQETQYF.

This clone came up a few times. The chain carries TRBV11-2 and TRBJ2-7, with D possibly TRBD2 on 7 matching bases. Trimming stripped 8 bases from V and 2 bases from J, with 13 bases between. Germline V lookup: CDR1 SGHAT, CDR2 FQNNGV. CDR3 length: 13 residues. This CDR3 reads CASLRGGTYEQYF. The CDR3 DNA reads as TGTGCCAGCCTGAGGGGGGGGACCTACGAGCAGTACTTC.

The chain is built from TRBV5-1 and TRBJ2-7, with 9 bases aligning to TRBD1. Germline loops: CDR1 SGHRS, CDR2 YFSETQ. The CDR3 contains 15 residues. V shed 7 bases and J 6 bases; nucleotides not matched to a gene: 14. CDR3 protein: CASRRTGEQIGEQYF. CDR3 in DNA: TGCGCCAGCCGGCGGACAGGGGAACAGATTGGCGAGCAGTACTTC.

The genes are TRBV28 and TRBJ2-5; D perhaps matches TRBD1 (5 bases). V was shortened by 6 bases and J by 2 bases, with 10 bases between the two germline ends. The CDR3 is made up of 13 amino acids. CDR1 is MDHEN, CDR2 SYDVKM, per germline. CDR3 protein: CASRVRQQETQYF. The DNA of the CDR3 is TGTGCCAGCAGGGTCAGACAGCAAGAGACCCAGTACTTC.

The J gene is TRBJ2-5, the V gene TRBV7-9; no firm D call. V was pared by 5 bases and J by 1 base, with 5 bases between. This CDR3 region has 12 residues. Germline CDR1 is SEHNR and CDR2 is FQNEAQ (reference sequence). DNA of the CDR3: TGTGCCAGCAGCCAACTCCAAGAGACCCAGTACTTC. It specifies CASSQLQETQYF.

The chain links TRBV19 to TRBJ1-5; TRBD1 aligns across 7 bases. V trimming: 2 bases; J trimming: 5 bases; junction bases outside the gene matches: 3. This CDR3 contains 14 residues. Germline assignment: CDR1 LNHDA and CDR2 SQIVND (reference sequence). CDR3 bases: TGTGCCAGTAGTATAAGACAGGGAGATCAGCCCCAGCATTTT. Translated, it gives CASSIRQGDQPQHF.

This clone has a handful of counts. J is TRBJ2-3 and V is TRBV9; D possibly corresponds to TRBD2 (5 bases). V lost 2 bases to trimming and J lost 5 bases, with 12 bases between them. The CDR3 is made up of 14 amino acids. CDR1 SGDLS and CDR2 YYNGEE come from the germline V gene. CDR3 sequence: CASSVAQREDTQYF. The CDR3 coding sequence is TGTGCCAGCAGCGTGGCCCAGAGGGAAGATACGCAGTATTTT.

The V gene is TRBV5-8, the J gene TRBJ1-5; D may be TRBD1 (5 bases). CDR3 size: 15 residues. Germline CDR1 SGHTS, CDR2 YDEGEE. Trimming removed 3 bases from V and 7 bases from J, with 17 bases in between. The CDR3 bases are TGTGCCAGCAGCTCCAGGGAGTGGCCCCGACAGCCCCAGCATTTT. This sequence encodes CASSSREWPRQPQHF.